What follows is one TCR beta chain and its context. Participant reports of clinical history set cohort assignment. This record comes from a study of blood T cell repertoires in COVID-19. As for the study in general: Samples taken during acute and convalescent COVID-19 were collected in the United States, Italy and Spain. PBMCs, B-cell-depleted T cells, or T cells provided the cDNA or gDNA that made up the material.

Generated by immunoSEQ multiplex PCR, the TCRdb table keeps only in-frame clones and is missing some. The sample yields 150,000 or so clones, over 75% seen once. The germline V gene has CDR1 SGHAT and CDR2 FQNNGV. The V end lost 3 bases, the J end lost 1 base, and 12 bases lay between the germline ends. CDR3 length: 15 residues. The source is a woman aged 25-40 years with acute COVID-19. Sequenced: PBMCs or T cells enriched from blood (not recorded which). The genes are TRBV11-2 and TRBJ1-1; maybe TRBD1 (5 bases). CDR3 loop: CASSFSDSRNTEAFF. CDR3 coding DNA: TGTGCCAGCAGCTTTAGTGACAGCCGGAACACTGAAGCTTTCTTT.